This T cell receptor (beta chain) originates from a study of blood T cell repertoires in COVID-19. The CDR3 length is 15 residues. The J segment lost 0 bases and the V segment lost 5 bases, leaving 6 bases of the junction unmatched. The V gene's germline CDR1 is MGHRA and CDR2 YSYEKL. Enrollees, roughly 18 to 90 years old, lived in about two dozen US areas. Recovered Cohort 3 donors showed two negative PCRs, clearance, or symptom resolution. The protocol was immunoSEQ multiplex PCR, while the TCRdb copy is restricted to in-frame clones and leaves out a portion. The table lists under 450,000 clones, about 88% of them singletons.

The TCR sequence derives from a woman in her 30s who had recovered from COVID-19. The V gene is TRBV4-1, the J gene TRBJ2-7, with TRBD1 matching 8 bases. Specimen: PBMCs or T cells enriched from blood (not recorded which). In nucleotides, the CDR3 is TGCGCCAGCAGCTACCGGACAGGGAGCTCCTACGAGCAGTACTTC. This translates into CASSYRTGSSYEQYF.